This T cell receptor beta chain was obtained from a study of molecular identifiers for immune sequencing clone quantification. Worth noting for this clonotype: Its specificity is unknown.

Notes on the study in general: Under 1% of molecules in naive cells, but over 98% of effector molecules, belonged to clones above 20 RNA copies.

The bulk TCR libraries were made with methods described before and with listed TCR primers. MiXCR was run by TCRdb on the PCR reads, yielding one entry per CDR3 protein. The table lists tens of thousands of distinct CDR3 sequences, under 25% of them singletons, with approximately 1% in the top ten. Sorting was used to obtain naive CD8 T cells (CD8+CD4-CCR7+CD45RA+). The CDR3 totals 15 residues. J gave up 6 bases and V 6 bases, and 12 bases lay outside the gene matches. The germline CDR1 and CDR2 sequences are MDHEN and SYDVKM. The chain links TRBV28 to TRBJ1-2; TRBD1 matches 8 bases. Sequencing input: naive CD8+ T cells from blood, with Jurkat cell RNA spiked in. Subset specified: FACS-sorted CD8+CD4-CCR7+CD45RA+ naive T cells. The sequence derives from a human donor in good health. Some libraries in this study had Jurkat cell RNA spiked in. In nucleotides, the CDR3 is TGTGCCAGCAGAATTCTCTCGGACAGGGAAGATGGCTACACCTTC. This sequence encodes CASRILSDREDGYTF.